The present T cell receptor beta chain was sequenced within a study of cytomegalovirus exposure and HLA in healthy donors. Study as a whole: Most donors, roughly 84% of over 300 genotyped, fell in the Caucasian-associated ancestry cluster.

60 Vbeta and 13 Jbeta primers were used in PCR. Methods used by the authors: Tens of millions of unique TCR beta chains, 9 million to 11 million shared, were counted in a later analysis. The method was immunoSEQ multiplex PCR; TCRdb's version includes in-frame clones alone and lacks a portion of them. That table furnishes V, J and clone size, whereas the DNA furnished D and trimming. The sample lists approximately 150,000 clones, approximately 71% occurring once. Study-wide findings and caveats: Under in vitro conditions, a few CMV-associated chains were confirmed as specific for CMV antigens. Using the classifier, cytomegalovirus status was reportedly diagnosed with high specificity and sensitivity.

This clone came up once. Its specificity is unknown. The CDR3 spans 13 residues. Trimming removed 5 bases at V and 4 bases at J, with 11 bases between. The V gene's germline CDR1 is MDHEN and CDR2 SYDVKM. This receptor was identified in a man between 18 and 29 years old in good health and CMV-seropositive. Specimen: PBMCs. The gene calls are TRBV28 and TRBJ1-1; weak D call: TRBD1 (6 bases). The CDR3 here is CASSPGQITEAFF. The DNA of the CDR3 is TGTGCCAGCAGTCCCGGACAGATCACTGAAGCTTTCTTT. Looking up the rest from reference TRBV28 and TRBJ1-1 gives the full variable domain: DVKVTQSSRYLVKRTGEKVFLECVQDMDHENMFWYRQDPGLGLRLIYFSYDVKMKEKGDIPEGYSVSREKKERFSLILESASTNQTSMYLCASSPGQITEAFFGQGTRLTVV.